A single sample gave rise to the 2 T cell receptor beta chains below, sequenced in a study of T-cell memory formation after mild COVID-19 (dated by TCRdb to about 2021). The library was prepared using 5' RACE. Sequencing took place on an Illumina NovaSeq 6000. The raw public data were reprocessed by TCRdb itself: fastp quality trimming at Q25, MiXCR clonotype calling, in-frame beta chains only. When rows share a CDR3 protein, they turn into one entry using the most common DNA and genes. This sample gives fewer than 400,000 distinct CDR3 sequences in total; 10% to 15% of them show up just once. Of the sample, roughly a fifth is held by the ten largest clones. The sample comprised PBMCs or a T cell subset sorted from them (not recorded which). Receptors originate from a man between 18 and 35 years old who had mild COVID-19 (a few samples of this study predate the infection). The sample titles of this study are shuffled in the database, so cell type and time point are left out; the donor was told from shared clones.

The chain carries TRBV7-9 and TRBJ1-2, with TRBD1 identical over 9 bases. Trimming took 5 bases from V and 1 from J; bases not matched to a gene: 5. This CDR3 comprises 15 residues. Per the germline V gene, CDR1 is SEHNR and CDR2 is FQNEAQ (reference sequence). CDR3 bases: TGTGCCAGCAGCCCGGGGACAGGGAATAACTATGGCTACACCTTC. Protein sequence: CASSPGTGNNYGYTF.

This clonotype has a handful of counts. This chain links TRBV7-9 with TRBJ1-1; 10 positions agree with TRBD1. V trimming: 3 bases; J trimming: 3 bases; junction bases outside the gene matches: 1. Germline V gene lookup returns CDR1 SEHNR and CDR2 FQNEAQ (reference sequence). The length of the CDR3 is 14 residues. For the CDR3, the DNA is TGTGCCAGCAGCTTCGGACAGGGGGACACTGAAGCTTTCTTT. Protein: CASSFGQGDTEAFF.